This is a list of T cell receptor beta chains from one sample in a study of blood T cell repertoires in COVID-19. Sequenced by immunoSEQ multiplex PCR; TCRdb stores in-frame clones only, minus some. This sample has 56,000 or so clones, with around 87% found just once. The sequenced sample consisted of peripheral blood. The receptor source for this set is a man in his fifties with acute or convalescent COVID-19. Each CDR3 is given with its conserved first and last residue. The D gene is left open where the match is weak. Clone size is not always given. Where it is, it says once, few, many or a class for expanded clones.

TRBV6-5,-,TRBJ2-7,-,TGTGCCAGCAGGTCCGGGACATCGACCCCCGAGCAGTACTTC,CASRSGTSTPEQYF
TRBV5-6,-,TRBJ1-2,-,TGTGCCAGCAGCTTGGGGGGCCCCTATGGCTACACCTTC,CASSLGGPYGYTF
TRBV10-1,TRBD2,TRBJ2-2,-,TGCGCCAGCTCAGGACTAGCGGGAACCGGGGAGCTGTTTTTT,CASSGLAGTGELFF
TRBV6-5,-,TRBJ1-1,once,TGTGCCAGCACCAAAAGGAGGGGCGCTCTCACTGAAGCTTTCTTT,CASTKRRGALTEAFF
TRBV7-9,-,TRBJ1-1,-,TGTGCCTCCCGCAGGGACATGAACACTGAAGCTTTCTTT,CASRRDMNTEAFF
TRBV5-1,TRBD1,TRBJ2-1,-,TGCGCCAGCAGCCCTGGAAGGGACAGGGGTTACAATGAGCAGTTCTTC,CASSPGRDRGYNEQFF
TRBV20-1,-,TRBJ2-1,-,TGCAGTGCTGTGAGGGTGCATGAGCAGTTCTTC,CSAVRVHEQFF
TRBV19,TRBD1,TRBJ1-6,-,TGTGCCAGTAGTTCCAGGGGGTTAGATTCACCCCTCCACTTT,CASSSRGLDSPLHF
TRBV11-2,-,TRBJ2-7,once,TGTGCCAGCAGTCCCGGGACTGGTTCCTACGAGCAGTACTTC,CASSPGTGSYEQYF
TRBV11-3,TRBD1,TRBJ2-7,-,TGTGCCAGCAGCCCAGGGACAGGGGATGGGGAGCAGTACTTC,CASSPGTGDGEQYF
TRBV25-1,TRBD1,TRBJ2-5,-,TGTGCCAGCAGTGAAAGGACAGGGTACCAAGAGACCCAGTACTTC,CASSERTGYQETQYF
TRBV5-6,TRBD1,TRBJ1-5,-,TGTGCCAGCAGCTTGCAGGGGGCTCAGCCCCAGCATTTT,CASSLQGAQPQHF
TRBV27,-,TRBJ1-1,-,TGTGCCAGCAGTCCTCGGGTCTTTTACACTGAAGCTTTCTTT,CASSPRVFYTEAFF
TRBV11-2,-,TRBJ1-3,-,TGTGCCAGCAGCTTACGAGAAACTGGAAACACCATATATTTT,CASSLRETGNTIYF
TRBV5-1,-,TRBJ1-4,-,TGCGCCAGCCGAGCAACCGGGAGCGCAGGCGAAAAACTGTTTTTT,CASRATGSAGEKLFF
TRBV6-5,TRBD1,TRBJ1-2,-,TGTGCCAGCAGAAACGCAGGGGGCGAGATGTATGGCTACACCTTC,CASRNAGGEMYGYTF
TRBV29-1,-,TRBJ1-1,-,TGCAGCGCACGGACTCACCAGAACACTGAAGCTTTCTTT,CSARTHQNTEAFF
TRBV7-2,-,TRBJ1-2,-,TGTGCCAGCAGCTTAGGCGGGGGGGACTATGGCTACACCTTC,CASSLGGGDYGYTF
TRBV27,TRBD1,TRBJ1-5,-,TGTGCCAGCGCGACAGGGGGACAGCCCCAGCATTTT,CASATGGQPQHF
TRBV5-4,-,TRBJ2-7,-,TGTGCCAGCAGCTTGGGGTCTTCGAGCTCCTACGAGCAGTACTTC,CASSLGSSSSYEQYF
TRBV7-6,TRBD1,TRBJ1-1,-,TGTGCCAGCAGCCCTACAGGGGTTGCTGAAGCTTTCTTT,CASSPTGVAEAFF
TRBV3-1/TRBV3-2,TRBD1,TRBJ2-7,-,TGTGCCAGCAGCGACGGACAGGGCACCTACGAGCAGTACTTC,CASSDGQGTYEQYF
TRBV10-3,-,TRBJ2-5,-,TGTGCCATCAGTGTCGCGGATCGAGAGACCCAGTACTTC,CAISVADRETQYF
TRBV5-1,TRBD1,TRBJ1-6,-,TGCGCCAGCAGCCACAGCCGCAGGGGGACAGCTAGAAATTCACCCCTCCACTTT,CASSHSRRGTARNSPLHF
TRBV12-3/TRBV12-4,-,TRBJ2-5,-,TGTGCCAGCAGCCCCGGGATCCAAGAGACCCAGTACTTC,CASSPGIQETQYF
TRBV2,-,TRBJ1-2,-,TGTGCCAGCAGTGATAAGGGGCGACACTATGGCTACACCTTC,CASSDKGRHYGYTF
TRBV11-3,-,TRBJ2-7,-,TGTGCCAGCAGCTCCGGGAAGAACTATGGGTACGAGCAGTACTTC,CASSSGKNYGYEQYF
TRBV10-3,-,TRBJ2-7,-,TGTGCCATCAGTCCCTCCGGGAGTTACTACGAGCAGTACTTC,CAISPSGSYYEQYF
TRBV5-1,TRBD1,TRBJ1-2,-,TGCGCCAGCAGCGGACAGGGCCAGAACTATGGCTACACCTTC,CASSGQGQNYGYTF
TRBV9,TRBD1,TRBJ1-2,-,TGTGCCAGCAGCCCAGCGGACAGGAGTAACTATGGCTACACCTTC,CASSPADRSNYGYTF
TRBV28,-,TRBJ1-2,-,TGTGCCAGCAGAATAGGGGGTGGCCCAGGCGGCACCTTC,CASRIGGGPGGTF
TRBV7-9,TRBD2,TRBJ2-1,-,TGTGCCAGCAGCTTGGTTTCGTCGGGAGGGTATGAGCAGTTCTTC,CASSLVSSGGYEQFF
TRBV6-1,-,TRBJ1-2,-,TGTGCCAGCAGTGAAGGCCCGGAGAACTATGGCTACACCTTC,CASSEGPENYGYTF
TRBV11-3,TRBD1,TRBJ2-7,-,TGTGCCAGCAAGGGACAGGGCCAGACCTACGAGCAGTACTTC,CASKGQGQTYEQYF
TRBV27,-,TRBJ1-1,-,TGTGCCAGCAGTTTAATGAGGGAGTCTGAAGCTTTCTTT,CASSLMRESEAFF
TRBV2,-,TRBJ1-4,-,TGTGTCAGCCTGAGAGATCTCAATGAAAAACTGTTTTTT,CVSLRDLNEKLFF
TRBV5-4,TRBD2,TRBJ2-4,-,TGTGCCAGCAGCTCGGGCGGGGGACTAGCGGGAGAGGTTGAAAACATTCAGTACTTC,CASSSGGGLAGEVENIQYF
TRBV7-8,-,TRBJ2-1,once,TGTGCCAGCAGCACCCGACAGGCCGATGAGCAGTTCTTC,CASSTRQADEQFF
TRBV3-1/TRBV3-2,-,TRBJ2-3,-,TGTGCGACCCGGGGGTACCGCACAGATACGCAGTATTTT,CATRGYRTDTQYF
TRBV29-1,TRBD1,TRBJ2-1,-,TGCAGCGTCGGCTCCGGGACAGGGCTATACAATGAGCAGTTCTTC,CSVGSGTGLYNEQFF
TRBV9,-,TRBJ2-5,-,TGTGCCAGCAGCGTAGATCCGGTAGGCCCCGGGAGGACCCAGTACTTC,CASSVDPVGPGRTQYF